The rows below give T cell receptor beta chains drawn from one sample of a study of cytomegalovirus exposure and HLA in healthy donors. Clones were read by immunoSEQ multiplex PCR, and TCRdb kept only the in-frame ones, dropping some. This table has approximately 170,000 clones, about 88% appearing once. The specimen sequenced was PBMCs. These receptors were taken from a man under 40 in good health and CMV-seropositive. Each CDR3 is given with its conserved first and last residue. The D gene is left open where the match is weak. Clone size is given for some rows only: seen once, a few or many times, or a class if the clone is expanded.

TRBJ2-7 | . | 14 | TRBV19 | TRBD2 | TGTGCCAGTAGTATAACTAGCGCGGAGTACGAGCAGTACTTC | CASSITSAEYEQYF
TRBJ1-4 | . | 11 | TRBV30 | . | TGTGCCTGGAGGACAAATGAAAAACTGTTTTTT | CAWRTNEKLFF
TRBJ2-1 | once | 15 | TRBV5-4 | . | TGTGCCAGCAGCTTTTCGGGCGGGACCTACAATGAGCAGTTCTTC | CASSFSGGTYNEQFF
TRBJ2-2 | . | 15 | TRBV2 | . | TGTGCCAGCAGTGTTGAGCGTTCGAACACCGGGGAGCTGTTTTTT | CASSVERSNTGELFF
TRBJ1-1 | few | 16 | TRBV7-8 | . | TGTGCCAGCAGCTTACGTTCAAGGGGCACGAACACTGAAGCTTTCTTT | CASSLRSRGTNTEAFF
TRBJ2-3 | . | 19 | TRBV27 | TRBD2 | TGTGCCAGCAGTGAACTAGCGGGCGTCTCTCTTATTAGCACAGATACGCAGTATTTT | CASSELAGVSLISTDTQYF
TRBJ2-5 | . | 14 | TRBV9 | TRBD2 | TGTGCCAGCAGCCTCGGACTAGCCCAAGAGACCCAGTACTTC | CASSLGLAQETQYF
TRBJ1-2 | . | 12 | TRBV5-1 | . | TGCGCCAGCAGCTTGGCAGGGGACGGCTACACCTTC | CASSLAGDGYTF
TRBJ1-2 | . | 15 | TRBV10-3 | TRBD1 | TGTGCCATCAGTGTGAGGGACAGGGGCTCTTATGGCTACACCTTC | CAISVRDRGSYGYTF
TRBJ2-1 | . | 16 | TRBV4-2 | . | TGTGCCAGCAGCCAAGAGGGAACCAGAGGGAACAATGAGCAGTTCTTC | CASSQEGTRGNNEQFF
TRBJ2-1 | . | 13 | TRBV11-2 | . | TGTGCCAGCAGCGCTGGGCCGTACAATGAGCAGTTCTTC | CASSAGPYNEQFF
TRBJ2-3 | . | 11 | TRBV5-1 | . | TGCGCCAGCAGCACCAGGGATACGCAGTATTTT | CASSTRDTQYF
TRBJ2-7 | . | 15 | TRBV14 | . | TGTGCCAGCAGCCAGCAGGACAGTAGCTCCTACGAGCAGTACTTC | CASSQQDSSSYEQYF
TRBJ2-2 | . | 15 | TRBV6-5 | TRBD1 | TGTGCCAGCAGCGGACAGGGGTTGAACACCGGGGAGCTGTTTTTT | CASSGQGLNTGELFF
TRBJ1-2 | . | 16 | TRBV10-2 | TRBD1 | TGCGCCAGCAGCCACCCCGCCGGGACAGGGGTAGGGGGCTACACCTTC | CASSHPAGTGVGGYTF
TRBJ2-1 | . | 16 | TRBV7-2 | TRBD2 | TGTGCCAGCAGCTTAGAGGCCGGGAGGGGATACAATGAGCAGTTCTTC | CASSLEAGRGYNEQFF
TRBJ2-3 | . | 16 | TRBV5-1 | TRBD2 | TGCGCCAGCAGCTTAAGGGCTAGCGGAACCACAGATACGCAGTATTTT | CASSLRASGTTDTQYF
TRBJ1-5 | . | 13 | TRBV7-2 | . | TGTGCCAGCACCCCCCTCGGAGGGCAGCCCCAGCATTTT | CASTPLGGQPQHF
TRBJ1-4 | . | 17 | TRBV5-1 | TRBD1 | TGCGCCAGCAGCCGGGGGGGACAGGGCACAACTAATGAAAAACTGTTTTTT | CASSRGGQGTTNEKLFF
TRBJ2-1 | . | 15 | TRBV7-2 | TRBD2 | TGTGCCAGCAGCTTGACTAGCGGGGCCTACAATGAGCAGTTCTTC | CASSLTSGAYNEQFF
TRBJ2-1 | . | 16 | TRBV6-6 | TRBD1 | TGTGCCAGCAGTTCTCCCGACAGGGGGCTCTACAATGAGCAGTTCTTC | CASSSPDRGLYNEQFF
TRBJ1-3 | . | 15 | TRBV18 | . | TGTGCCAGCTCACTCACACAGGACTCTGGAAACACCATATATTTT | CASSLTQDSGNTIYF
TRBJ2-1 | . | 13 | TRBV30 | TRBD2 | TGTGCCTGGAGGCCCCCGGGGGGGAATGAGCAGTTCTTC | CAWRPPGGNEQFF
TRBJ2-6 | . | 17 | TRBV4-2 | TRBD1 | TGTGCCAGCAGCCAAGGACAGGGGGCGCCTGGGGCCAACGTCCTGACTTTC | CASSQGQGAPGANVLTF
TRBJ2-7 | . | 14 | TRBV19 | . | TGTGCCAGTAGTACTCAGGGAAGTCCCTACGAGCAGTACTTC | CASSTQGSPYEQYF
TRBJ1-1 | . | 15 | TRBV7-3 | . | TGTGCCAGCACCCAAGGGGCAGGGATGTACACTGAAGCTTTCTTT | CASTQGAGMYTEAFF
TRBJ2-5 | . | 15 | TRBV7-9 | TRBD2 | TGTGCCAGCAGCTTAGTGCCTAGCGGGAGAGAGACCCAGTACTTC | CASSLVPSGRETQYF
TRBJ1-2 | once | 11 | TRBV7-9 | TRBD1 | TGTGCTATACAGGGGTCATATGGCTACACCTTC | CAIQGSYGYTF